This T cell receptor beta chain comes out of a study of Graves' ophthalmopathy and Graves' hyperthyroidism. On the study more broadly: The study drew peripheral blood at initial diagnosis, before any treatment.

Germline-derived CDR1 and CDR2 are MNHEY and SMNVEV (reference sequence). The CDR3 sequence is 13 residues long. V shed 6 bases and J 5 bases; nucleotides not matched to a gene: 5. Amplification from RNA transcripts yielded the TCR beta CDR3 regions. The workflow started with a first-round RT-PCR run with HTBI primers and then moved on to a second-round multiplex PCR. One entry per CDR3 protein results from TCRdb running MiXCR on the multiplex PCR reads. The table lists hundreds of thousands of distinct CDR3 sequences, around a fifth of them singletons. This clonotype was recorded at least ten times. The CDR3 ends on some other residue instead of the conserved phenylalanine or tryptophan, so this is likely a read error.

The source material was peripheral blood. The source of this sequence is a woman aged 18-29 years with stable Graves' hyperthyroidism. V usage is TRBV27 and J usage is TRBJ2-7, with 9 bases fitting TRBD1. The CDR3 DNA sequence: TGTGCCAGCAGCGGACAGGGGCGGAACGAGCAGTACCTC. Translating gives CASSGQGRNEQYL.